This TCR beta chain was sequenced during a study of cytomegalovirus exposure and HLA in healthy donors. Trimming shortened V by 3 bases and J by 1 base, and 12 bases separated the two germline ends. This CDR3 has 15 residues. The germline V gene has CDR1 WSHSY and CDR2 SAAADI. This clone appeared a few times. The primer mix had 60 Vbeta and 13 Jbeta primers. Study processing details: It was a later analysis that counted roughly 80 million unique TCR beta chains, of which approximately 11 million were shared. This table comes from immunoSEQ multiplex PCR, and its TCRdb copy is limited to in-frame clones, with some not included. V and J calls and clone size are as listed in that table; D and trimming were resolved from the DNA. Of around 160,000 clones in the sample, approximately 88% were seen once.

The genes are TRBV10-2 and TRBJ1-1; no firm D call. Source material: PBMCs. The clonotype comes from a woman aged 18-30 years in good health and CMV-seronegative. The CDR3 nucleotides are TGCGCCAGCAGTGAAAGCGGCGGGAAGAACACTGAAGCTTTCTTT. Translation: CASSESGGKNTEAFF.